This T cell receptor beta chain was captured by sequencing in a study of OX40 agonist ivuxolimab in advanced cancers. Study-level background: At 65% to 85% male, the cohort had a mean age of approximately 64 years, ranging from 23 to 79.

General study points: The investigators did not determine what antigen specificity the expanded peripheral T cells had.

Peripheral blood came from all dose cohorts at three timepoints. For this clone: The antigen is not known.

TCRdb's table, derived via immunoSEQ multiplex PCR, lists solely in-frame clones and lacks some. The data contain about 58,000 clones, around 90% of them seen just once; the ten biggest clones take up under 4%. The CDR3 totals 17 residues. J lost 7 bases, V lost 4 bases, and 16 bases had no gene match. Germline CDR1 and CDR2: SGHTA and FQGNSA. The chain is built from TRBV7-2 and TRBJ1-2; 9 nucleotides agree with TRBD1. The clonotype was recovered from an adult with an advanced solid tumor such as melanoma, head and neck, liver or kidney cancer. Sequencing used CD4+ or CD8+ T cells sorted from blood, obtained in a trial of the OX40 agonist ivuxolimab. Here the CDR3 DNA reads TGTGCCAGCAGCTCCTCACCCGCTACAGGGGGCGGCTCTGGCTACACCTTC. It encodes CASSSSPATGGGSGYTF. Complete variable domain (other parts from reference TRBV7-2 and TRBJ1-2): GAGVSQSPSNKVTEKGKDVELRCDPISGHTALYWYRQSLGQGLEFLIYFQGNSAPDKSGLPSDRFSAERTGGSVSTLTIQRTQQEDSAVYLCASSSSPATGGGSGYTFGSGTRLTVV.